This T cell receptor beta chain derives from a study of T cell responses to AZD1222 COVID-19 vaccine. Turning to the study itself: The analysis combined second doses at about 4 or about 12 weeks. Whole-study results and caveats: The CD4 TCRs associated with vaccination extended across spike and predominated at 160-218 and 743-854. Donors were largely white British and mainly female; clonal diversity was possibly underestimated. Increased Spike-specific TCR breadth and depth were observed after two AZD1222 doses.

Clones were read by immunoSEQ multiplex PCR, and TCRdb kept only the in-frame ones, dropping some. This sample has over 100,000 clones, with about nine tenths found just once. In the case of this clone: Its specificity is not known.

Per germline, CDR1 SGHDN and CDR2 FVKESK. Trimming removed 4 bases from V and 6 bases from J, with 13 bases in between. This CDR3 comprises 13 residues. V usage is TRBV14 and J usage is TRBJ2-7, with D tentatively TRBD2 (6 bases). The sequence came from an adult in good health. Specimen: peripheral blood, collected on day 0 of AZD1222 vaccination. CDR3 in amino acids: CASSRELGGEQYF. The CDR3 region has the DNA TGTGCCAGCAGCCGAGAGTTGGGAGGCGAGCAGTACTTC.